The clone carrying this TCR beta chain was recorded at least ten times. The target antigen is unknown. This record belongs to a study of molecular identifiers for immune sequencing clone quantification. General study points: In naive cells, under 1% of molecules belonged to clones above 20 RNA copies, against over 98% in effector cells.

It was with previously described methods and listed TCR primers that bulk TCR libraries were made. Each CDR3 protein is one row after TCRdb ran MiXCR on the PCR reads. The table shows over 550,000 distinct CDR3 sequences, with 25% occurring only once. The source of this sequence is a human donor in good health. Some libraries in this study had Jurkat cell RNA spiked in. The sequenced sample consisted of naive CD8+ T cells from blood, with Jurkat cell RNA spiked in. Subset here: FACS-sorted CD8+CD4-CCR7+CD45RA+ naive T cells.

In nucleotides, the CDR3 is TGTGCCAGCAGTTTAGAGTTTTGGAATGAGCAGTTCTTC. Translating gives CASSLEFWNEQFF. V and J are TRBV12-3 or TRBV12-4 and TRBJ2-1; D gene unclear. The CDR3 is made up of 13 amino acids. The germline V and J ends were trimmed by 1 base and 7 bases, with 8 bases remaining between them.